This TCR beta chain was recovered during a study of T cells in Graves' hyperthyroidism and ophthalmopathy. Study-level findings and limits: Expanded thyroid clonotypes (above 0.001) were mostly also found in blood.

V gave up 6 bases and J gave up 0 bases; unmatched junction bases: 6. The CDR3 loop spans 15 amino acids. From germline, CDR1 is MNHNS and CDR2 SASEGT. This clonotype was seen ten or more times. The antigen is not known. Amplified TCR beta CDR3 regions came from RNA transcripts. Using the HTBI primer set, a first-round RT-PCR was run on the TCR CDR3. TCRdb independently ran MiXCR on the multiplex PCR reads; one entry per CDR3 protein. The profile shows roughly 350,000 distinct CDR3 sequences, roughly 15% of them singletons. Patients affected by ophthalmopathy presented a Clinical Activity Score of at least 3, a NOSPECS grade of at least 4, and disease duration below 3 months.

What was sequenced was blood. The chain couples TRBV6-1 to TRBJ2-7; 9 nucleotides line up with TRBD1. This clonotype originated in a woman in her twenties or thirties with Graves' ophthalmopathy. The CDR3 DNA follows: TGTGCCAGCAGGGAGCCGGGACAGGGCTCCTACGAGCAGTACTTC. This gives the protein CASREPGQGSYEQYF.